The 27 T cell receptor beta chains below all came from one sample that was sequenced in a study of control samples from healthy donors and cancer patients. Sequenced by immunoSEQ multiplex PCR; TCRdb stores in-frame clones only, minus some. Here the sample spans more than 85,000 clones, just over 90% being singletons. Sample: blood. All receptors derive from a human donor in good health. The donor label of this sample is uncertain.

The DNA for the CDR3 is TGTGCCAGTAATCGCAGTCCCAACACTGAAGCTTTCTTT. It yields the protein CASNRSPNTEAFF. V and J are TRBV19 and TRBJ1-1; D is ambiguous. V lost 7 bases to trimming and J lost 2 bases, with 11 bases between them. Looked up from germline, CDR1 is LNHDA and CDR2 is SQIVND (reference sequence). The length of the CDR3 is 13 residues.

CDR3 sequence reads: CASSSPNSPLHF. In DNA, the CDR3 is TGTGCCAGCAGCTCCCCGAATTCACCCCTCCACTTT. The rearrangement uses TRBV6-5 and TRBJ1-6; unclear D gene. CDR3 length: 12 amino acids. Per germline, CDR1 MNHEY and CDR2 SVGAGI. Trimming pared 6 bases from V and 7 bases from J, leaving 7 bases between.

The CDR3 nucleotides read TGTGCCAGCTCACCAGTTCGGGTCTCTGGCTATGGCTACACCTTC. Translated: CASSPVRVSGYGYTF. The chain couples TRBV18 to TRBJ1-2, with no clear D. Germline-derived CDR1 and CDR2 are KGHSH and LQKENI. V shed 2 bases and J shed 4 bases, with 14 bases lying between them. CDR3 size: 15 residues.

This clone appeared a single time. The V call is TRBV6-5, the J call TRBJ2-7, with TRBD1 identical over 10 bases. This CDR3 comprises 15 residues. Trimming cost V 0 bases and J 6 bases; bases outside gene matches: 5. Germline V gives CDR1 MNHEY, CDR2 SVGAGI. For the CDR3, the DNA is TGTGCCAGCAGTTACTCCTGGACAGGGGGTGGCGAGCAGTACTTC. It specifies CASSYSWTGGGEQYF.

The rearrangement joins TRBV2 to TRBJ1-1, with 7 bases that match TRBD1. V dropped 11 bases and J dropped 5; count of bases not matched to a gene: 8. CDR3 length equals 12 residues. Germline CDR1 reads SNHLY; CDR2 reads FYNNEI. The CDR3 sequence is CAGGRGRTEAFF. DNA for the CDR3: TGTGCCGGGGGGAGGGGGCGGACTGAAGCTTTCTTT.

The chain is built from TRBV7-9 and TRBJ2-1; D is unresolved. CDR3 length: 17 residues. The V gene's germline CDR1 is SEHNR and CDR2 FQNEAQ (reference sequence). V lost 1 base, J lost 5 bases, and 18 bases lay in between. CDR3 bases: TGTGCCAGCAGCTTAGGATTTGTATGGGCTCAAGACAATGAGCAGTTCTTC. Its protein is CASSLGFVWAQDNEQFF.

The rearrangement links TRBV7-2 to TRBJ2-7; 11 bases agree with TRBD1. Trimming removed 5 bases from V and 3 bases from J; junction bases left unmatched: 6. CDR1 is SGHTA and CDR2 is FQGNSA in the germline V gene. The CDR3 is 15 residues long. The CDR3 DNA is TGTGCCAGCAGCAGACCGGGACAGGGGGTCTACGAGCAGTACTTC. It encodes CASSRPGQGVYEQYF.

This sequence joins TRBV19 and TRBJ2-1; no firm D call. In germline, CDR1 is LNHDA, CDR2 SQIVND (reference sequence). The germline V and J ends were trimmed by 5 bases and 3 bases, with 17 bases remaining between them. This CDR3 comprises 16 residues. Here the CDR3 DNA reads TGTGCCAGTAGTCCCCCAAGACTGAAAAACTACAATGAGCAGTTCTTC. Amino acid sequence: CASSPPRLKNYNEQFF.

CDR3 protein: CASSSRKELYNSPLHF. Written as DNA, the CDR3 is TGTGCCAGCAGTTCCCGCAAGGAGCTTTATAATTCACCCCTCCACTTT. The chain is built from TRBV6-5 and TRBJ1-6; D is ambiguous. Germline V lookup: CDR1 MNHEY, CDR2 SVGAGI. The CDR3 spans 16 residues. V lost 4 bases and J lost 4, with 14 bases in between.

The gene calls are TRBV6-1 and TRBJ2-3, with a tentative D call TRBD2 (6 bases). CDR1 and CDR2 from the germline V gene are MNHNS and SASEGT. Trimming stripped 1 base from V and 3 bases from J, with 14 bases between. This CDR3 comprises 16 residues. The CDR3 region has the DNA TGTGCCAGCAGTGAAGGGGTGGCGGGGCCAACAGATACGCAGTATTTT. It encodes CASSEGVAGPTDTQYF.

The V and J genes are TRBV11-3 and TRBJ1-5; D gene uncertain. Trimming left V 3 bases short and J 5 bases short, with 17 bases between. The CDR3 consists of 16 residues. Looked up from germline, CDR1 is SGHNT and CDR2 is YENEEA. The CDR3 sequence is CASSFDTTIFHQPQHF. The CDR3 DNA reads as TGTGCCAGCAGCTTCGATACCACGATATTTCATCAGCCCCAGCATTTT. Looking up the rest from reference TRBV11-3 and TRBJ1-5 gives the full variable domain: EAGVVQSPRYKIIEKKQPVAFWCNPISGHNTLYWYLQNLGQGPELLIRYENEEAVDDSQLPKDRFSAERLKGVDSTLKIQPAELGDSAVYLCASSFDTTIFHQPQHFGDGTRLSIL.

The chain has TRBV29-1 and TRBJ2-1; D is perhaps TRBD1 or TRBD2 (5 bases each). This CDR3 comprises 14 residues. Germline V gene data show CDR1 as SQVTM and CDR2 as ANQGSEA. The germline V and J ends were trimmed by 7 bases and 3 bases, with 16 bases remaining between them. CDR3 nucleotides: TGCAGCGGCGCGCGAGGGACGGGCTACAATGAGCAGTTCTTC. Its protein product is CSGARGTGYNEQFF.

This clone was counted a single time. The chain recombines TRBV5-8 with TRBJ2-5, with 7 positions matching TRBD1. The germline V gene encodes CDR1 SGHTS and CDR2 YDEGEE. This CDR3 comprises 16 residues. Trimming removed 4 bases from V and 3 bases from J; junction bases left unmatched: 12. The CDR3 reads CASSRGNRGVEETQYF. The CDR3 DNA sequence: TGTGCCAGCAGCCGAGGCAACAGGGGCGTGGAAGAGACCCAGTACTTC.

This chain joins TRBV10-3 and TRBJ1-4; D possibly corresponds to TRBD1 (6 bases). This CDR3 region has 17 residues. Germline V lookup: CDR1 ENHRY, CDR2 SYGVKD. V lost 0 bases and J 3 bases, leaving 14 bases between the germline ends. CDR3 residues: CAISESRGSVPNEKLFF. CDR3 nucleotide sequence: TGTGCCATCAGTGAGTCGAGGGGGTCGGTACCTAATGAAAAACTGTTTTTT.

J is TRBJ1-4 and V is TRBV4-1; TRBD1 agrees at 8 bases. Germline CDR1 reads MGHRA; CDR2 reads YSYEKL. This CDR3 has 14 amino acids. J lost 7 bases, V lost 0 bases, and 1 base had no gene match. CDR3 in amino acids: CASSQEGTGEKLFF. In DNA form, the CDR3 reads TGCGCCAGCAGCCAAGAGGGGACAGGTGAAAAACTGTTTTTT.

The chain links TRBV6-1 to TRBJ1-1, with 8 positions matching TRBD1. The length of the CDR3 is 14 residues. The V and J ends lost 3 bases and 5 bases, in that order; junction bases with no gene match: 5. The germline V gene encodes CDR1 MNHNS and CDR2 SASEGT. CDR3 DNA: TGTGCCAGCAGTGATCCAGGGGGCGTTACTGAAGCTTTCTTT. Protein product: CASSDPGGVTEAFF.

The J gene is TRBJ1-3, the V gene TRBV18, with 7 bases identical to TRBD1. Per germline, CDR1 KGHSH and CDR2 LQKENI. This CDR3 region has 15 residues. V lost 6 bases and J lost 8; bases outside the gene matches: 13. The CDR3 sequence: CASSPAGQREDTIYF. The CDR3 region has the DNA TGTGCCAGCTCTCCCGCGGGACAGAGAGAGGACACCATATATTTT.

The rearrangement uses TRBV6-6 and TRBJ1-2, with D uncertain. This CDR3 is built from 14 residues. The germline V and J ends were trimmed by 2 bases and 8 bases, with 15 bases remaining between them. Germline V gene lookup returns CDR1 MNHNY and CDR2 SVGAGI (reference sequence). The CDR3 protein is CASSYDGDRGGYTF. The CDR3 region has the DNA TGTGCCAGCAGTTACGACGGCGATCGAGGGGGCTACACCTTC.

The V gene is TRBV7-2, the J gene TRBJ1-3; D is possibly TRBD1 (5 bases). This CDR3 spans 15 amino acids. V was pared by 1 base and J by 2 bases, with 9 bases between. Germline values: CDR1 SGHTA, CDR2 FQGNSA. CDR3 amino acids: CASSLGGGAGNTIYF. Written as DNA, the CDR3 is TGTGCCAGCAGCTTAGGGGGAGGGGCTGGAAACACCATATATTTT.

The V gene is TRBV2, the J gene TRBJ2-3; perhaps D is TRBD1 or TRBD2 (5 bases each). This CDR3 has 16 amino acids. The germline V gene encodes CDR1 SNHLY and CDR2 FYNNEI. The ends were cut back, 6 bases at V and 1 base at J, with 17 bases in the middle. The CDR3 DNA follows: TGTGCCAGCAGCGCGAGTGGGGGTGGAGGCACAGATACGCAGTATTTT. Its protein product is CASSASGGGGTDTQYF.

The rearrangement links TRBV6-5 to TRBJ1-4; D is possibly TRBD1 (6 bases). The V gene lost 0 bases and the J gene lost 4 bases, with 9 bases spanning the gap. CDR1 is MNHEY, CDR2 SVGAGI, per germline. The CDR3 has 15 amino acids. This CDR3 is CASSYSRTVNEKLFF. The CDR3 coding sequence is TGTGCCAGCAGTTACTCAAGGACAGTTAATGAAAAACTGTTTTTT.

The chain couples TRBV16 to TRBJ1-2; TRBD1 matches at 7 bases. Trimming at V came to 4 bases and at J to 4 bases, leaving 6 bases not matched to a gene. CDR1 is KGHSY, CDR2 FQNENV, per germline. The CDR3 runs to 14 residues. The DNA of the CDR3 is TGTGCCAGCAGCCCTAGACAGGGTTCCTATGGCTACACCTTC. As protein: CASSPRQGSYGYTF. Full variable domain (rest looked up from reference TRBV16 and TRBJ1-2): GEEVAQTPKHLVRGEGQKAKLYCAPIKGHSYVFWYQQVLKNEFKFLISFQNENVFDETGMPKERFSAKCLPNSPCSLEIQATKLEDSAVYFCASSPRQGSYGYTFGSGTRLTVV.

This sequence joins TRBV14 and TRBJ1-1; D ambiguous. The ends were cut back, 1 base at V and 2 bases at J, with 5 bases in the middle. Germline CDR1 SGHDN, CDR2 FVKESK. The length of the CDR3 is 13 residues. The CDR3 sequence is CASSQGINTEAFF. CDR3 DNA: TGTGCCAGCAGCCAAGGTATAAACACTGAAGCTTTCTTT.

This clone has only a few counts. The rearrangement links TRBV2 to TRBJ1-3; no reliable D call. CDR3 length equals 12 residues. V lost 4 bases to trimming and J lost 8 bases, with 9 bases between them. CDR1 SNHLY and CDR2 FYNNEI come from the germline V gene. As DNA, the CDR3 is TGTGCCAGCAGTGCCCTTGGGGACACCATATATTTT. It is translated as CASSALGDTIYF.

This clone was found once. This rearrangement joins TRBV3-1 (or the pseudogene TRBV3-2) to TRBJ2-3; 13 positions match TRBD2. Germline CDR1 LGHDT, CDR2 YNNKEL (reference sequence). The V gene end was trimmed by 2 bases and the J gene end by 4 bases; junction bases not matched to a gene: 6. This CDR3 has 17 residues. DNA for the CDR3: TGTGCCAGCAGCCAATCGGGACTAGCGGGGTTTTCAGATACGCAGTATTTT. Amino acids: CASSQSGLAGFSDTQYF.

This clone was seen a single time. This CDR3 reads CASSPPGGRGYTF. The CDR3, as DNA: TGTGCCAGCAGCCCCCCCGGCGGGCGCGGCTACACCTTC. The rearrangement joins TRBV9 to TRBJ1-2, with no clear D. With 4 bases removed from V and 8 bases from J, the gap between germline ends came to 15 bases. The CDR3 loop spans 13 amino acids. Germline V lookup: CDR1 SGDLS, CDR2 YYNGEE.

The rearrangement uses TRBV15 and TRBJ2-7, with a tentative D call TRBD1 (6 bases). Germline CDR1 is LNHNV and CDR2 is YYDKDF (reference sequence). The CDR3 contains 14 residues. Between the trimmed V and J ends, which lost 8 bases and 4 bases, there was a span of 18 bases. The CDR3 nucleotides read TGTGCCACCGAGAAAGGGGGAACCTCTTACGAGCAGTACTTC. It encodes CATEKGGTSYEQYF.